This entry features one T cell receptor beta chain sequence. The sample's time point: peripheral blood 6 weeks after treatment start. Each PCR received spiked synthetic TCR analog templates. Profiling relied on immunoSEQ multiplex PCR, and the TCRdb table lists in-frame clones only, not all of them. Among approximately 50,000 clones listed, 85% to 90% were seen once. This sample is part of a study of PD-L1 blockade in urothelial cancer. About the study: Median T cell yield per blood sample was some 140,000 cells.

Per the germline V gene, CDR1 is SEHNR and CDR2 is FQNEAQ (reference sequence). After removal of 1 base from V and 1 base from J, the junction contained 0 bases not matched to a gene. CDR3 length: 15 residues. This TCR was sampled from a man in his fifties or sixties with urothelial cancer. This sequence joins TRBV7-9 and TRBJ2-3; TRBD1 aligns across 9 bases. Sequencing used PBMCs, obtained around atezolizumab (anti-PD-L1) treatment. CDR3 sequence: CASSLGQGGTDTQYF. CDR3 nucleotide sequence: TGTGCCAGCAGCTTAGGACAGGGGGGCACAGATACGCAGTATTTT.